The 21 T cell receptor beta chains reported below all come from one sample, sequenced in a study of Ad26.COV2.S vaccination and SARS-CoV-2 variants. Sequenced by immunoSEQ multiplex PCR; TCRdb stores in-frame clones only, minus some. The repertoire holds 350,000 to 450,000 clones, roughly 81% seen once, with about 3.3% in the top ten. The treatment is: about 20 received Ad26.COV2.S at low or high dose, single or two shots; about 5 received placebo; per-sample allocation not given. Specimens were obtained on day 63 following the first vaccine or placebo injection. The material was peripheral blood, obtained in a trial of Ad26.COV2.S vaccine versus placebo. These receptors originate from a person between 18 and 65 years old who received the Ad26.COV2.S COVID-19 vaccine or a placebo.

The V and J genes are TRBV12-3 or TRBV12-4 and TRBJ1-1; a weak D match, TRBD1 (5 bases). The CDR3 extends over 13 amino acids. V lost 3 bases and J 7 bases, leaving 12 bases between the germline ends. CDR3 bases: TGTGCCAGCAGTTTTAGGGGAAACGGTGAAGCTTTCTTT. Translated, it gives CASSFRGNGEAFF.

This clone was counted a few times. The chain recombines TRBV4-3 with TRBJ2-7; a possible D gene is TRBD1 (5 bases). The CDR3 consists of 13 residues. Trimming took off 4 bases at V and 4 bases at J, with 11 bases between the two ends. Germline-derived CDR1 and CDR2 are LGHNA and YSLEER. The CDR3 sequence: CASSLGHGYEQYF. In DNA, the CDR3 is TGCGCCAGCAGCCTTGGACACGGTTACGAGCAGTACTTC.

The chain links TRBV6-7 to TRBJ2-1; D gene uncertain. TRBV6-7 falls under the ORF class, with uncertain function. There are 9 residues in the CDR3. With 6 bases removed from V and 10 bases from J, the gap between germline ends came to 4 bases. The CDR3 loop reads CASSPEQFF. The DNA of the CDR3 is TGTGCCAGCAGCCCGGAGCAGTTCTTC.

The chain is built from TRBV5-6 and TRBJ2-5; TRBD2 matches 8 bases. CDR3 length: 16 amino acids. Germline CDR1 is SGHDT and CDR2 is YYEEEE. V gave up 1 base and J gave up 4 bases; unmatched junction bases: 9. The DNA for the CDR3 is TGTGCCAGCAGCTTGTGGTCCGGGGGGGCCGGAGAGACCCAGTACTTC. This gives the protein CASSLWSGGAGETQYF.

The chain joins TRBV7-9 to TRBJ1-1; 11 bases map to TRBD1. Trimming at V came to 5 bases and at J to 3 bases, leaving 8 bases not matched to a gene. Germline CDR1 and CDR2: SEHNR and FQNEAQ (reference sequence). The CDR3 covers 16 residues. The CDR3 loop reads CASSPRTGGMYTEAFF. CDR3 bases: TGTGCCAGCAGCCCCAGGACAGGGGGCATGTACACTGAAGCTTTCTTT.

This sequence joins TRBV28 and TRBJ2-7, with 8 nucleotides matching TRBD1. In germline, CDR1 is MDHEN, CDR2 SYDVKM. The CDR3 runs 13 residues. V lost 6 bases, J lost 6 bases, and 7 bases stayed unmatched. In DNA, the CDR3 is TGTGCCAGCAGGGAGGGACAGGTCTTCGAGCAGTACTTC. Amino acid sequence: CASREGQVFEQYF.

The rearrangement uses TRBV5-4 and TRBJ2-5, with 8 nucleotides matching TRBD1. J gave up 2 bases and V 3 bases, and 6 bases lay outside the gene matches. In germline, CDR1 is SGHNT, CDR2 YYREEE (reference sequence). The CDR3 has 15 amino acids. The CDR3 loop reads CASSSRDRNQETQYF. The CDR3 DNA is TGTGCCAGCAGCTCCCGGGACAGGAATCAAGAGACCCAGTACTTC. Looking up the rest from reference TRBV5-4 and TRBJ2-5 gives the full variable domain: ETGVTQSPTHLIKTRGQQVTLRCSSQSGHNTVSWYQQALGQGPQFIFQYYREEENGRGNFPPRFSGLQFPNYSSELNVNALELDDSALYLCASSSRDRNQETQYFGPGTRLLVL.

The chain is built from TRBV3-1 (or the pseudogene TRBV3-2) and TRBJ1-1; 7 bases align to TRBD1. The germline V gene has CDR1 LGHDT and CDR2 YNNKEL (reference sequence). The CDR3 consists of 14 residues. J lost 5 bases, V lost 1 base, and 4 bases had no gene match. CDR3 coding DNA: TGTGCCAGCAGCCAAGGACAGGGAGGGACTGAAGCTTTCTTT. It encodes CASSQGQGGTEAFF.

V and J are TRBV27 and TRBJ1-2, with 7 bases that match TRBD1. Germline V gene sequence: CDR1 MNHEY, CDR2 SMNVEV (reference sequence). The CDR3 sequence is 14 residues long. The V and J ends lost 0 bases and 4 bases, in that order; junction bases with no gene match: 2. CDR3 loop: CASSLSGGGYGYTF. The CDR3 nucleotides are TGTGCCAGCAGTTTATCAGGGGGCGGCTATGGCTACACCTTC.

CDR3 protein: CASSSGTATLNTEAFF. Written as DNA, the CDR3 is TGTGCCAGCTCCTCCGGGACAGCGACCTTGAACACTGAAGCTTTCTTT. The genes are TRBV18 and TRBJ1-1; 7 bases match TRBD1. After removal of 6 bases from V and 0 bases from J, the junction contained 10 bases not matched to a gene. CDR1 is KGHSH and CDR2 is LQKENI in the germline V gene. The CDR3 length is 16 residues.

The chain couples TRBV7-2 to TRBJ2-3; D gene uncertain. CDR1 is SGHTA and CDR2 is FQGNSA in the germline V gene. The CDR3 runs 11 residues. With 1 base removed from V and 5 bases from J, the gap between germline ends came to 1 base. CDR3 in amino acids: CASSLEDTQYF. The CDR3 DNA sequence: TGTGCCAGCAGCTTAGAAGATACGCAGTATTTT.

The CDR3 DNA is TGTGCCATCAGTGATGGGTTCTACGAGCAGTACTTC. Amino acids: CAISDGFYEQYF. The rearrangement links TRBV10-3 to TRBJ2-7; D not resolved. The ends were cut back, 3 bases at V and 3 bases at J, with 6 bases in the middle. Germline CDR1 and CDR2: ENHRY and SYGVKD. The CDR3 has 12 amino acids.

The chain carries TRBV25-1 and TRBJ1-3; 7 positions agree with TRBD1. The junction had 11 bases not matched to a gene; V was cut back by 1 base and J by 2 bases. This CDR3 comprises 18 residues. The germline V gene encodes CDR1 MGHDK and CDR2 SYGVNS. The CDR3 region has the DNA TGTGCCAGCAGTGAATCCCTCCAGGCAGGGGGAACTGGAAACACCATATATTTT. It codes for CASSESLQAGGTGNTIYF.

The chain employs TRBV18 and TRBJ2-7, with D perhaps matching TRBD1 (6 bases). Trimming pared 4 bases from V and 3 bases from J, leaving 25 bases between. The germline CDR1 and CDR2 sequences are KGHSH and LQKENI. The CDR3 length is 18 residues. As DNA, the CDR3 is TGTGCCAGCTCACTACGGGACACTAGAGGGGGATTACACTACGAGCAGTACTTC. This encodes CASSLRDTRGGLHYEQYF.

V usage is TRBV11-2 and J usage is TRBJ2-1; tentatively, D is TRBD2 (6 bases). Germline V gene sequence: CDR1 SGHAT, CDR2 FQNNGV. V was pared by 2 bases and J by 5 bases, with 7 bases between. The CDR3 totals 13 residues. The CDR3 region has the DNA TGTGCCAGCAGCTTAAAGCGGGACAATGAGCAGTTCTTC. As protein: CASSLKRDNEQFF.

The rearrangement links TRBV7-2 to TRBJ2-7; a weak D match, TRBD1 (5 bases). Germline CDR1 and CDR2: SGHTA and FQGNSA. V lost 5 bases, J lost 1 base, and 9 bases lay in between. The CDR3 contains 13 residues. CDR3 bases: TGTGCCAGCAGCCACAGGACATCCTACGAGCAGTACTTC. Protein: CASSHRTSYEQYF.

The J gene is TRBJ1-5, the V gene TRBV6-5; no clear D gene. The CDR3 extends over 16 amino acids. Trimming removed 0 bases from V and 0 bases from J, with 9 bases in between. Germline V gives CDR1 MNHEY, CDR2 SVGAGI. The CDR3 here is CASSYSGWNSNQPQHF. The DNA for the CDR3 is TGTGCCAGCAGTTACTCGGGGTGGAATAGCAATCAGCCCCAGCATTTT.

V usage is TRBV18 and J usage is TRBJ2-3; D is tentatively TRBD1 or TRBD2 (6 bases each). The V gene's germline CDR1 is KGHSH and CDR2 LQKENI. V was shortened by 2 bases and J by 6 bases, with 12 bases between the two germline ends. This CDR3 spans 14 amino acids. CDR3 nucleotide sequence: TGTGCCAGCTCACCAGCGGGGACAAGCGATACGCAGTATTTT. It yields the protein CASSPAGTSDTQYF.

This chain uses TRBV7-8 with TRBJ1-2; D might be TRBD1 (5 bases). Per germline, CDR1 SGHVS and CDR2 FQNEAQ. The V gene lost 2 bases and the J gene lost 2 bases, with 18 bases spanning the gap. This CDR3 region has 17 residues. CDR3 sequence: CASSLPRRGSINYGYTF. The CDR3 DNA follows: TGTGCCAGCAGCTTACCAAGGAGGGGAAGTATAAACTATGGCTACACCTTC.

J is TRBJ2-7 and V is TRBV27; D may be TRBD2 (6 bases). The ends were cut back, 4 bases at V and 7 bases at J, with 14 bases in the middle. The CDR3 is made up of 13 amino acids. In germline, CDR1 is MNHEY, CDR2 SMNVEV (reference sequence). The CDR3 nucleotides read TGTGCCAGCAGTTCTCTAGTTGGGGGGGAGCAGTACTTC. It specifies CASSSLVGGEQYF.

A single count supports this clone. V gene TRBV6-5 combines with J gene TRBJ2-5; D is uncertain. Germline-derived CDR1 and CDR2 are MNHEY and SVGAGI. V lost 7 bases and J 9 bases, leaving 12 bases between the germline ends. The CDR3 has 11 amino acids. This CDR3 reads CASKPLKPQYF. The CDR3, as DNA: TGTGCCAGCAAACCACTAAAGCCCCAGTACTTC.